The table lists the clone carrying this T cell receptor (beta chain) with many counts. 5'-RACE, quantitative and with molecular barcodes, yielded the TCR beta libraries. Each CDR3 protein is one row after TCRdb ran MiXCR on the 5' RACE reads. The sample shows 150,000 or so distinct CDR3 sequences, approximately 10% of them seen only once. There are 16 residues in the CDR3. Germline V gene data show CDR1 as MNHNS and CDR2 as SASEGT. The junction had 3 bases not matched to a gene; V was cut back by 5 bases and J by 3 bases. The sample belongs to a study of CD8 T cells in ankylosing spondylitis. This TCR came from a female donor with ankylosing spondylitis or in good health (not recorded which). Sequencing input: blood, either unsorted or a sorted T cell fraction (not recorded which). V and J are TRBV6-1 and TRBJ2-2; 13 bases match TRBD2. CDR3 sequence (DNA): TGTGCCAGCAGTAGACTAGCGGGAGGTGACACCGGGGAGCTGTTTTTT. Protein: CASSRLAGGDTGELFF.